This T cell receptor (beta chain) was recovered during a study of radiation and T cells in renal cell carcinoma. In the study overall: Nephrectomy followed 15 Gy stereotactic body radiation by 4 weeks. General study results and limits: In blood, top tumor clones expanded by 2 weeks, shrinking by 4.

Only in-frame clones appear in the TCRdb table, and some are missing; sequencing was by immunoSEQ multiplex PCR. Of 130,000 to 150,000 clones detected, roughly 90% appear once; the ten largest clones hold around 12%. Germline assignment: CDR1 MGHRA and CDR2 YSYEKL. This CDR3 is built from 16 residues. V was cut by 5 bases and J by 1 base, with 17 bases left in between. This clone was seen more than once but under ten times. Its antigen is not known. Time point: baseline pretreatment blood. Treatment defined: 15 Gy SBRT to primary tumor, nephrectomy 4 weeks later. Radiation-treated patients gave blood at baseline, week 2 and week 4.

This material consisted of blood, taken from a patient whose treatment included radiotherapy and nephrectomy. V and J are TRBV4-1 and TRBJ1-1, with a possible D match to TRBD1 (6 bases). The source of this sequence is a woman aged 50 to 65 with renal cell carcinoma. The CDR3 loop reads CASSWTEGFGNTEAFF. CDR3 sequence (DNA): TGCGCCAGCAGCTGGACAGAGGGTTTCGGGAACACTGAAGCTTTCTTT.